This paragraph covers one TCR beta chain sequence. Its cognate antigen is unknown. This sample was taken from a study of shared clonotypes between healthy human individuals. Study-level findings and limits: There were few donors, and this limited the genetic and exposure-history diversity represented.

There were no recent acute infections or vaccinations among the donors, who were healthy HIV-negative adults. Unsorted samples used approximately 87 million PBMCs for genomic DNA. Trimming removed 6 bases at V and 0 bases at J, with 13 bases between. Per the germline V gene, CDR1 is SGHNT and CDR2 is YYREEE (reference sequence). The CDR3 is made up of 16 amino acids. For every subset, genomic DNA was evenly distributed across several immunoSEQ plates. Clones were sequenced by immunoSEQ multiplex PCR, and TCRdb holds only the in-frame ones, with some missing. In the table there are approximately 480,000 clones, 75% to 80% of which are singletons.

This TCR derives from a woman in her forties in good health. Some clones in this sample may be carry-over from other donors' samples. The chain employs TRBV5-4 and TRBJ2-6; D is perhaps TRBD1 (6 bases). Material: PBMCs. The CDR3 sequence is CASKRDKVSGANVLTF. CDR3 sequence (DNA): TGTGCCAGCAAACGGGACAAAGTCTCTGGGGCCAACGTCCTGACTTTC.